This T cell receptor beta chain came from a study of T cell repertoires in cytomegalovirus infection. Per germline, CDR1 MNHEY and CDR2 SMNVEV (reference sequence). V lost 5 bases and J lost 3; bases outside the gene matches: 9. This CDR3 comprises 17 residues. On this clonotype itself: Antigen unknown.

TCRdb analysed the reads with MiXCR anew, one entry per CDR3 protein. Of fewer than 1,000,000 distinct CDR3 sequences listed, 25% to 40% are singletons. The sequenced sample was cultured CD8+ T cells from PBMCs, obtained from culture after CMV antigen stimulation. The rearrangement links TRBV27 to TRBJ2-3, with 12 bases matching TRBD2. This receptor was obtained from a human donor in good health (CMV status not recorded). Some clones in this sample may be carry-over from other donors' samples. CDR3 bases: TGTGCCAGCAGTACCTTTCCGACTAGCGGGGGAACAGATACGCAGTATTTT. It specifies CASSTFPTSGGTDTQYF.